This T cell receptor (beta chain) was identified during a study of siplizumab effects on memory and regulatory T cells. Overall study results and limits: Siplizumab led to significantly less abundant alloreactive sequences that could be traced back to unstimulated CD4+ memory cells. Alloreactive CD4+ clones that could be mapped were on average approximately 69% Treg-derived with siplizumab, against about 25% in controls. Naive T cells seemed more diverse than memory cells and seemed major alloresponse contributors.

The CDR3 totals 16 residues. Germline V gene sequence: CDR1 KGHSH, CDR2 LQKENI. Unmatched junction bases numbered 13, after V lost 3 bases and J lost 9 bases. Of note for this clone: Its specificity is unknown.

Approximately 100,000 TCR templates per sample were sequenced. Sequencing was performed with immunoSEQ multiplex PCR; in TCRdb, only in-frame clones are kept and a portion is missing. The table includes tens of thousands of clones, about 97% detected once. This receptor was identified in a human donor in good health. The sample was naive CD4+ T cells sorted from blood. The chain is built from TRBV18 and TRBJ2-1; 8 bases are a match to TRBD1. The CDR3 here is CASSPITGQGMREQFF. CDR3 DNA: TGTGCCAGCTCACCTATCACCGGACAGGGAATGCGTGAGCAGTTCTTC.